This TCR beta chain was obtained from a study of T cell repertoires in cytomegalovirus infection. Whole-study findings and limits: CMV-specific TCR beta clonotypes restricted by HLA-C dominated the ex vivo response.

TCRdb re-analysed the reads in MiXCR, keeping a single row per CDR3 protein. The sample includes hundreds of thousands of distinct CDR3 sequences, around 30% seen only once; the top ten take about 18%. This clonotype was picked up a small number of times. Its antigen is unidentified. V trimming: 4 bases; J trimming: 2 bases; junction bases outside the gene matches: 5. This CDR3 spans 16 amino acids. Germline CDR1 is MNHEY and CDR2 is SVGEGT. The clonotype was recovered from a human donor in good health (CMV status not recorded). Some clones in this sample may be carry-over from other donors' samples. This chain uses TRBV6-2 or TRBV6-3 with TRBJ2-3; 11 bases map to TRBD2. The specimen was cultured PBMCs, collected from culture after CMV antigen stimulation. DNA for the CDR3: TGTGCCAGCAGTTCCCTAGCGGGGGGACACACAGATACGCAGTATTTT. Encoded protein: CASSSLAGGHTDTQYF.